This T cell receptor beta chain was sequenced during a study of shared clonotypes between healthy human individuals. Germline CDR1 and CDR2: MNHNY and SVGAGI (reference sequence). Trimming took 7 bases from V and 2 from J, leaving 5 bases between them. The CDR3 has 11 residues. As concerns this clone: Its target is unknown.

Using immunoSEQ multiplex PCR, the repertoire was profiled, and TCRdb retains in-frame clones only, with some absent. Counted here are some 2 million clones, roughly 94% occurring once; the ten biggest clones make up 0.13%. The study's findings and limits: Generally, estimated richness proved larger in naive subsets than it did in memory subsets.

Sequencing input: naive CD4+ T cells sorted from blood. The subset was: CD45RA+ positively selected. The chain joins TRBV6-6 to TRBJ1-2, with no clear D. This sequence originates from a man younger than 30 in good health. This chain's CDR3 is CASTRNYGYTF. As DNA, the CDR3 is TGTGCCAGCACCCGGAACTATGGCTACACCTTC.